These T cell receptor beta chains were read from a single sample in a study of T cell clones after liver transplantation. Here immunoSEQ multiplex PCR was the method, and the copy in TCRdb shows in-frame clones only, minus some. In the table there are 70,000 to 85,000 clones, 80% of which are singletons. The source material was CD4+ T cells from blood, sampled before liver transplant. These receptors were obtained from a human donor who received a liver transplant. Both conserved end residues are part of each CDR3. Fields, in order: J gene, D gene, V gene, clone size, CDR3 protein, CDR3 DNA. A D gene is named only where the DNA matches it firmly. Clone size is stated in some rows and not others, as once, few, many or a class when expanded.

TRBJ1-1 TRBD1 TRBV5-1 NA CASSDTGGTEAFF TGCGCCAGCAGCGATACAGGGGGCACTGAAGCTTTCTTT
TRBJ2-5 NA TRBV6-1 NA CASRVLGAIEETQYF TGTGCCAGCAGGGTTCTGGGGGCGATCGAAGAGACCCAGTACTTC
TRBJ1-5 TRBD1 TRBV5-1 NA CASSPDRGKGQPQHF TGCGCCAGCAGCCCTGACAGGGGGAAGGGTCAGCCCCAGCATTTT
TRBJ1-1 NA TRBV15 NA CATSEVPGRGNTEAFF TGTGCCACCAGCGAGGTACCGGGCAGGGGGAACACTGAAGCTTTCTTT
TRBJ1-3 TRBD1 TRBV27 NA CASSLSGTGAGNTIYF TGTGCCAGCAGTTTATCGGGGACAGGTGCTGGAAACACCATATATTTT
TRBJ2-2 NA TRBV7-3 NA CASSSAGTRSGELFF TGTGCCAGCAGCTCCGCCGGGACAAGGTCCGGGGAGCTGTTTTTT
TRBJ1-1 NA TRBV20-1 NA CSASGNTEAFF TGCAGTGCATCCGGGAACACTGAAGCTTTCTTT
TRBJ1-1 NA TRBV27 once CASSSKGGYTEAFF TGTGCCAGCAGTTCAAAGGGGGGGTACACTGAAGCTTTCTTT
TRBJ2-7 TRBD2 TRBV5-6 NA CASSLAGGRATYEQYF TGTGCCAGCAGCTTGGCTGGCGGGAGGGCCACCTACGAGCAGTACTTC
TRBJ2-1 NA TRBV30 NA CAWSTRVGYEQFF TGTGCCTGGAGTACCCGCGTAGGGTATGAGCAGTTCTTC
TRBJ2-5 NA TRBV28 once CASSRLGGGRETQYF TGTGCCAGCAGCCGATTGGGAGGGGGCAGAGAGACCCAGTACTTC
TRBJ2-3 NA TRBV28 NA CASSRLNTQYF TGTGCCAGCAGTCGGTTAAATACGCAGTATTTT
TRBJ1-1 TRBD1 TRBV15 NA CATSRVTGGTEAFF TGTGCCACCAGCAGAGTGACAGGGGGCACTGAAGCTTTCTTT
TRBJ2-3 TRBD2 TRBV7-2 NA CASSLRTSGGDTQYF TGTGCCAGCAGCCTCAGGACTAGCGGGGGAGATACGCAGTATTTT
TRBJ2-3 TRBD2 TRBV7-2 NA CASSLRRERTDTQYF TGTGCCAGCAGCCTGAGGCGGGAGCGCACAGATACGCAGTATTTT
TRBJ1-2 TRBD1 TRBV28 NA CASTHEGAGGGYTF TGTGCCAGCACCCATGAGGGGGCAGGGGGGGGCTACACCTTC
TRBJ1-1 NA TRBV18 NA CASSPPVADEAFF TGTGCCAGCTCACCACCGGTGGCGGATGAAGCTTTCTTT
TRBJ1-5 NA TRBV29-1 few CSVGETPNQPQHF TGCAGCGTTGGAGAGACACCTAATCAGCCCCAGCATTTT
TRBJ1-5 NA TRBV5-5 NA CASSNSGGGQPQHF TGTGCCAGCAGCAACAGTGGGGGCGGACAGCCCCAGCATTTT
TRBJ2-3 TRBD2 TRBV5-4 NA CASHGTSGRPTDTQYF TGTGCCAGCCACGGGACTAGCGGGAGGCCCACAGATACGCAGTATTTT
TRBJ1-1 TRBD1 TRBV30 NA CAWSPPLWGTGNTEAFF TGTGCCTGGAGTCCGCCTCTATGGGGGACAGGTAACACTGAAGCTTTCTTT
TRBJ2-2 TRBD2 TRBV9 NA CASSVDIAGELGTGELFF TGTGCCAGCAGCGTAGACATAGCGGGAGAGCTGGGCACCGGGGAGCTGTTTTTT
TRBJ2-6 NA TRBV9 NA CASSLRGDSGANVLTF TGTGCCAGCAGTCTGAGGGGAGACTCTGGGGCCAACGTCCTGACTTTC
TRBJ2-5 NA TRBV27 NA CASSLGSLGTQYF TGTGCCAGCAGTTTGGGCAGCCTGGGGACCCAGTACTTC
TRBJ2-1 NA TRBV29-1 few CSVEGGEAEQFF TGCAGCGTTGAAGGAGGGGAGGCTGAGCAGTTCTTC
TRBJ2-2 TRBD1 TRBV10-3 NA CASGQGVNTGELFF TGTGCCTCGGGACAGGGAGTGAACACCGGGGAGCTGTTTTTT
TRBJ2-1 TRBD1 TRBV19 NA CASSTLGQGAQFF TGTGCCAGTAGTACCTTAGGACAGGGGGCCCAGTTCTTC
TRBJ1-1 NA TRBV28 NA CASSWWGGEAFF TGTGCCAGCAGTTGGTGGGGTGGTGAAGCTTTCTTT
TRBJ2-1 NA TRBV5-4 NA CASSLGGTRSYNEQFF TGTGCCAGCAGCTTGGGGGGGACCCGGAGTTACAATGAGCAGTTCTTC
TRBJ2-3 TRBD2 TRBV5-4 NA CASSRLAGDHASTDTQYF TGTGCCAGCAGTCGACTAGCGGGAGACCATGCCTCCACAGATACGCAGTATTTT